This T cell receptor (beta chain) emerged from a study of T cells in Graves' hyperthyroidism and ophthalmopathy. It was RNA transcripts that yielded the amplified TCR beta CDR3 regions. HTBI primers were the set used in a first-round RT-PCR of the TCR CDR3. TCRdb reanalysed the multiplex PCR reads using MiXCR and keeps one entry per CDR3 protein. In the table there are approximately 530,000 distinct CDR3 sequences, about 20% of which are singletons. Ten or more counts support this clonotype. CDR1 MNHEY and CDR2 SMNVEV come from the germline V gene (reference sequence). V trimming: 5 bases; J trimming: 3 bases; junction bases outside the gene matches: 9. The CDR3 contains 15 residues.

The V gene is TRBV27, the J gene TRBJ2-7; TRBD2 matches at 8 bases. Sequences were obtained from blood. The TCR was taken from a man in his forties or fifties with Graves' ophthalmopathy. CDR3 DNA sequence: TGTGCCAGCAGTGCAAGCGGGAGTTTTAGCTACGAGCAGTACTTC. Its protein is CASSASGSFSYEQYF.